This T cell receptor beta chain comes out of a study of blood T cell repertoires in COVID-19 (dated by TCRdb to 2018 to 2021). Turning to the overall study: The collaborator samples originated in the United States, Italy and Spain and spanned the acute and convalescent phases of COVID-19. The material from the prospective study consisted of cDNA or gDNA derived from T cells, B-cell-depleted T cells, or PBMCs. The dataset comprised deeply sampled blood TCRbeta repertoires from subjects exposed to, actively infected with, or recovered from COVID-19. The repertoires were released in a freely available public database intended as a resource for research on the immune response to SARS-CoV-2. The samples were drawn from the first 160 participants of the ongoing ImmuneRACE study and from more than 1,000 subjects provided by 6 global collaborators. Sample metadata almost always included a de-identified subject ID, COVID-19 status, age in years and sex. Where available, HLA class I and class II types were taken from metadata supplied by the sample provider and were not determined by assay-based typing.

The study at large found these results: Clinical and demographic metadata were provided uncurated, with the amount varying by source and participant.

A word on this clone: No cognate antigen has been identified for it. No much larger clone is present one base from it, and per-base qualities are unavailable.

TCRbeta CDR3 regions were amplified from genomic DNA by means of the immunoSEQ Assay, a bias-controlled multiplex PCR. The original methods were these. The number of nucleated cells in each sample was estimated from the amplification of reference gene primers within the assay. To quantify the absolute abundance of each unique TCRbeta CDR3 rearrangement, sequence reads were collapsed and filtered. For each sample, productive Simpson clonality was calculated as the square root of Simpson's diversity index across productive rearrangements. In its TCRdb copy, this immuneACCESS table keeps in-frame sequences only and misses some clones. Where compared with another copy, unresolved V genes explain less than half of these, and the others have no known cause. That table is the source of V, J and clone size, and D and trimming were worked out from the DNA. This sample has 70,000 to 85,000 clones in its table, and roughly 87% of those were observed once. 10% to 15% of the sample lies in the top ten.

At the junction V is shortened by 5 bases and J by 8 bases; bases outside the gene matches: 5. Measured from the cysteine to the phenylalanine, the CDR3 is 13 residues long. The read is trimmed to its CDR3 DNA, 39 bases read in frame from base 1. The germline V gene specifies KGHSH as CDR1 and LQKENI as CDR2. Each collaborating institution followed its own protocols to collect whole blood in K2EDTA tubes. For TCRbeta analysis, collaborator samples were shipped as frozen whole blood, as isolated PBMCs, or as DNA extracted from either sample type. Material: peripheral blood. The clonotype comes from a man aged 80 or over with acute or convalescent COVID-19. In this chain, TRBV18 is recombined with TRBJ1-2, and TRBD1 matches 10 of the central bases. The CDR3 is CASSTGTGDGYTF. The DNA sequence is TGTGCCAGCTCAACCGGGACAGGGGACGGCTACACCTTC.